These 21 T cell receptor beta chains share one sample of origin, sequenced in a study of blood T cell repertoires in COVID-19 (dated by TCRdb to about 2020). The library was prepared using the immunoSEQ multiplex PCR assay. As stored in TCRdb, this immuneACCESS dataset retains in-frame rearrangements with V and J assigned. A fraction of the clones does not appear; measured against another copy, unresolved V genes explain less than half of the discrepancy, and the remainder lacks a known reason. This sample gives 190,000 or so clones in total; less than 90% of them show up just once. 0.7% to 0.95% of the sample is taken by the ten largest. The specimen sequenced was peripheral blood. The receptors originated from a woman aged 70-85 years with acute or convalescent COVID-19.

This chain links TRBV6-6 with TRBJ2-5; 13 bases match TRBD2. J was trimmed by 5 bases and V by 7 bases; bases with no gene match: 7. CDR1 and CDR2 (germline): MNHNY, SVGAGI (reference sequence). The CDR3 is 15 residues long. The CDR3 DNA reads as TGTGCCAGCACGATACTAGCGGGGGGGCATGAGACCCAGTACTTC. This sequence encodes CASTILAGGHETQYF.

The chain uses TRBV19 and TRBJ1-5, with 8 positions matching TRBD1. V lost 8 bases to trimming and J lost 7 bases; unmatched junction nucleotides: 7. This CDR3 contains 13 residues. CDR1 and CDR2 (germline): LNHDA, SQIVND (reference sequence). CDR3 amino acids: CASDDRGLQPQHF. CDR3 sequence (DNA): TGTGCCAGTGATGACAGGGGCCTCCAGCCCCAGCATTTT.

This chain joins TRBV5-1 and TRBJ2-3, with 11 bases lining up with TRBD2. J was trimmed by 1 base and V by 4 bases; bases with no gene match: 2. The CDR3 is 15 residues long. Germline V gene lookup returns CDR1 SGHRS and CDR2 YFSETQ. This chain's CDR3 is CASSKLAGGTDTQYF. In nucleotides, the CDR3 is TGCGCCAGCAGCAAACTAGCGGGAGGCACAGATACGCAGTATTTT.

For the CDR3, the DNA is TGTGCTAGTGGTCCCTCCTCGTCCAGTATCGATACGCAGTATTTT. Translated: CASGPSSSSIDTQYF. The rearrangement uses TRBV12-5 and TRBJ2-3, with no clear D. Trimming stripped 5 bases from V and 6 bases from J, with 18 bases between. The germline V gene encodes CDR1 LGHNT and CDR2 FRNRAP. The CDR3 is 15 amino acids.

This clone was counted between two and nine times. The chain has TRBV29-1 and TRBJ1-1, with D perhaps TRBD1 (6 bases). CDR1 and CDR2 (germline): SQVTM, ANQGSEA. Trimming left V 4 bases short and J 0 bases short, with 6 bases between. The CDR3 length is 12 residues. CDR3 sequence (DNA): TGCAGCGTTGGGGACATGAACACTGAAGCTTTCTTT. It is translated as CSVGDMNTEAFF.

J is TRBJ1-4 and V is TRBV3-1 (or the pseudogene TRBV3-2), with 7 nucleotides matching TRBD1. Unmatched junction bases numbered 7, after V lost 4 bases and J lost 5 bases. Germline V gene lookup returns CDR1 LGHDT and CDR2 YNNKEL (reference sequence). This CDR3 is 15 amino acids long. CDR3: CASSLRTGGNEKLFF. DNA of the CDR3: TGTGCCAGCAGCCTCCGGACAGGAGGGAATGAAAAACTGTTTTTT.

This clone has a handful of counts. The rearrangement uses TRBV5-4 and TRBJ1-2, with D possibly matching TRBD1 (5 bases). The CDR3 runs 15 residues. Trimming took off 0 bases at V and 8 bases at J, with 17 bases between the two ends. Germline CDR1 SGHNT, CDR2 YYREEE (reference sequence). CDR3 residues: CASSLGQEWGRGYTF. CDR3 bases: TGTGCCAGCAGCTTGGGGCAGGAGTGGGGCCGAGGCTACACCTTC.

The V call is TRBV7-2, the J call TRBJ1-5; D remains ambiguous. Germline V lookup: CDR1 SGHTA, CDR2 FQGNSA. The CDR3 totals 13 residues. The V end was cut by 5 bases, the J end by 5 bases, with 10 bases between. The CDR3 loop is CASSGTSDQPQHF. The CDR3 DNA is TGTGCCAGCAGCGGAACGAGCGATCAGCCCCAGCATTTT.

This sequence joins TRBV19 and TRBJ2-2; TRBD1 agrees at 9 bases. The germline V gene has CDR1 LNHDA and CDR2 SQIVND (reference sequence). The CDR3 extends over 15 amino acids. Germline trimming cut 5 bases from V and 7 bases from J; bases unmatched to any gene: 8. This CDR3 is CASSAGQGMIGELFF. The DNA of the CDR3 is TGTGCCAGTAGTGCTGGACAGGGGATGATCGGGGAGCTGTTTTTT.

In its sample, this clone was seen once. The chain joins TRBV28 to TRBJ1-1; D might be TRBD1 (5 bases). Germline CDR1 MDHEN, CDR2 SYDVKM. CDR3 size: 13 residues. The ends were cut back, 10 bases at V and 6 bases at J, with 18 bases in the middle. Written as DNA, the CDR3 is TGTGCCACCACCCCCCGCAGGGCCGCTGAAGCTTTCTTT. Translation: CATTPRRAAEAFF.

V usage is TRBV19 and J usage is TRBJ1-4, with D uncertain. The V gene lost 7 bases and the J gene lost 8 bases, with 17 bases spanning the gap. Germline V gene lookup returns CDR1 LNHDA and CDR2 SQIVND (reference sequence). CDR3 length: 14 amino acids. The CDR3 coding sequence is TGTGCCAGTAACCCGGCTCCAGGATCGGAAAAACTGTTTTTT. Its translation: CASNPAPGSEKLFF. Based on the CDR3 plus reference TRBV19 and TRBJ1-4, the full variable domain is DGGITQSPKYLFRKEGQNVTLSCEQNLNHDAMYWYRQDPGQGLRLIYYSQIVNDFQKGDIAEGYSVSREKKESFPLTVTSAQKNPTAFYLCASNPAPGSEKLFFGSGTQLSVL.

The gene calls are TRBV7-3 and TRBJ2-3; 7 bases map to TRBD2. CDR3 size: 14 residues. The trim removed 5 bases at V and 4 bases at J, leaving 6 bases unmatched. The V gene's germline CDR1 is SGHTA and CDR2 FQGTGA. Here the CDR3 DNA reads TGTGCCAGCAGCCCTGGACTAGGCGCAGATACGCAGTATTTT. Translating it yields CASSPGLGADTQYF.

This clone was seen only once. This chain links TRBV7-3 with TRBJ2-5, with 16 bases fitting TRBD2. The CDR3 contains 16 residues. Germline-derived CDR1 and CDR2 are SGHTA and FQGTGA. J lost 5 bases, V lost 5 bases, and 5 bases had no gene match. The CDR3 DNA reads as TGTGCCAGCAGCCCCGGGACTAGCGGGAGGGTGGAGACCCAGTACTTC. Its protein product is CASSPGTSGRVETQYF. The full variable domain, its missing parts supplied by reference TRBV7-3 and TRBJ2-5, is GAGVSQTPSNKVTEKGKYVELRCDPISGHTALYWYRQSLGQGPEFLIYFQGTGAADDSGLPNDRFFAVRPEGSVSTLKIQRTERGDSAVYLCASSPGTSGRVETQYFGPGTRLLVL.

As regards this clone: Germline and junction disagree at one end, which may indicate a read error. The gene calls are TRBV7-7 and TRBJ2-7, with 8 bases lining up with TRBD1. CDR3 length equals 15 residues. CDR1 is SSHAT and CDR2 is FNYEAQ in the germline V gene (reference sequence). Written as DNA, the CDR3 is TGTGCTAGCAGCTTAAGGACAGGGCCCTCCTACGAGCAGTACTTC. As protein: CASSLRTGPSYEQYF.

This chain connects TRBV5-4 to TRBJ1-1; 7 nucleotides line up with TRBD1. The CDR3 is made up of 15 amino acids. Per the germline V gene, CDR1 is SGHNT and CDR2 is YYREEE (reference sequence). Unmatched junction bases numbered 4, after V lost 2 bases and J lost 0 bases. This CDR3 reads CASSLRGRMNTEAFF. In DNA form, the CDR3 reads TGTGCCAGCAGCTTAAGGGGGCGCATGAACACTGAAGCTTTCTTT.

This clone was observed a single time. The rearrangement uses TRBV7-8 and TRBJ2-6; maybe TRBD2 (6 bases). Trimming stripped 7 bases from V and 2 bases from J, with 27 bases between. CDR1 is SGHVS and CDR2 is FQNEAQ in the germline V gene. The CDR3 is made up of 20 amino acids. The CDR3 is CASTRSGRDARGTGANVLTF. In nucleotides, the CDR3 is TGTGCCAGCACCAGGTCGGGGCGGGACGCCCGAGGGACTGGGGCCAACGTCCTGACTTTC.

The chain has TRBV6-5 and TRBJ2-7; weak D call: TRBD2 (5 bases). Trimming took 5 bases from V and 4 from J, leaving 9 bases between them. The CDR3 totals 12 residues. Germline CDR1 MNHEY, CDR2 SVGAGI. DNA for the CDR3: TGTGCCAGCAGTACGGGGTTTTACGAGCAGTACTTC. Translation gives CASSTGFYEQYF.

The CDR3 region is CASSLSWGVPNSPLHF. The CDR3 region has the DNA TGTGCCAGCAGTTTATCGTGGGGGGTACCGAATTCACCCCTCCACTTT. The V call is TRBV27, the J call TRBJ1-6, with D possibly TRBD1 on 5 matching bases. V shed 0 bases and J shed 7 bases, with 13 bases lying between them. The CDR3 runs to 16 residues. Germline loops: CDR1 MNHEY, CDR2 SMNVEV (reference sequence).

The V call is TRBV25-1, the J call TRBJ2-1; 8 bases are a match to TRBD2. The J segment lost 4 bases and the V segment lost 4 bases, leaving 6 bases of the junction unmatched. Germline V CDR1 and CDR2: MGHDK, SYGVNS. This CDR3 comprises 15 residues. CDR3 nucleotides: TGTGCCAGCAGTGTCCGGACGGGAGGGTACAATGAGCAGTTCTTC. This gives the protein CASSVRTGGYNEQFF.

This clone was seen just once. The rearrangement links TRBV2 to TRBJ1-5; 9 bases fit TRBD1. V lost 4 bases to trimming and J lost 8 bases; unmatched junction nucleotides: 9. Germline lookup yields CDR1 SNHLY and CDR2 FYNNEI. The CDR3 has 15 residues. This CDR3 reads CASSGGQGRQEPQHF. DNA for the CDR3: TGTGCCAGCAGTGGCGGACAGGGGAGGCAGGAGCCCCAGCATTTT.

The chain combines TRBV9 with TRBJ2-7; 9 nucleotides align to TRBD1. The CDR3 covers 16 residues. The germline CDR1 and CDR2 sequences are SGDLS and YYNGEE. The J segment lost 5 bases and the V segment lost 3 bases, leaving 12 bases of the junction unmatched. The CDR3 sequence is CASSGDRDRVPHEQYF. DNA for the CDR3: TGTGCCAGCAGCGGAGACCGGGACAGGGTGCCCCACGAGCAGTACTTC. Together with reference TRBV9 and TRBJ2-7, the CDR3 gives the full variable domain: DSGVTQTPKHLITATGQRVTLRCSPRSGDLSVYWYQQSLDQGLQFLIQYYNGEERAKGNILERFSAQQFPDLHSELNLSSLELGDSALYFCASSGDRDRVPHEQYFGPGTRLTVT.